Sequencing of this T cell receptor (beta chain) was carried out in a study of PD-1 blockade in classical Hodgkin lymphoma. Each patient relapsed following autologous stem cell transplantation, and prior brentuximab vedotin exposure differed. Findings of the study overall: TCR diversity at baseline was reported to be reduced in newly diagnosed patients relative to healthy donors. Compared with baseline, CD4+ but not CD8+ TCR diversity had risen significantly by C4D1.

In the case of this clone: The antigen remains unidentified.

Trimming removed 4 bases from V and 3 bases from J, with 14 bases in between. The CDR3 is 15 amino acids. In germline, CDR1 is MDHEN, CDR2 SYDVKM. TCRdb keeps only in-frame clones here, not all; method: immunoSEQ multiplex PCR. The sample carries around 22,000 clones, 80% recorded once. The TCR comes from a human donor with classical Hodgkin lymphoma. The genes are TRBV28 and TRBJ2-3; D call uncertain. This specimen was peripheral blood mononuclear cells (PBMCs), taken before the second cycle of nivolumab. CDR3 DNA: TGTGCCAGCAGTTCCTCAAGCTGGGTTACAGATACGCAGTATTTT. Translated, it gives CASSSSSWVTDTQYF.